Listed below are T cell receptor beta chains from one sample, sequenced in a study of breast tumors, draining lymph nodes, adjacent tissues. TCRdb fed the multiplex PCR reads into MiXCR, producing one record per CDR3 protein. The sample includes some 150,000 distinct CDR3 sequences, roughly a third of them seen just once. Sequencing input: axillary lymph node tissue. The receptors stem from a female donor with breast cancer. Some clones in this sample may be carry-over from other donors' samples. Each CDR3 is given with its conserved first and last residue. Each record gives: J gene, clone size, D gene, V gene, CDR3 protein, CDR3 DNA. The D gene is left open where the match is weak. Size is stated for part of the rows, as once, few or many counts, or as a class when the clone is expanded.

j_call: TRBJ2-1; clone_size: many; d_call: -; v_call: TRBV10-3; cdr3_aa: CAISEVGDEQFF; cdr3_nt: TGTGCCATCAGTGAGGTAGGAGATGAGCAGTTCTTC
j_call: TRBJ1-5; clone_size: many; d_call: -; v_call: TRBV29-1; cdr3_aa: CSVVWGRDQPQHF; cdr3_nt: TGCAGCGTTGTGTGGGGGAGGGATCAGCCCCAGCATTTT
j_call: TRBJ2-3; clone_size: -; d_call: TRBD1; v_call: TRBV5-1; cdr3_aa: CASSLDRGYDEQYF; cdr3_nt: TGCGCCAGCAGCTTGGACAGGGGATACGATGAGCAGTATTTT
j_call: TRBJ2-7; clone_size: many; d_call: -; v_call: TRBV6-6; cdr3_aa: CASSYSAGVYEQYF; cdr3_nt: TGTGCCAGCAGTTACTCGGCCGGAGTTTACGAGCAGTACTTC
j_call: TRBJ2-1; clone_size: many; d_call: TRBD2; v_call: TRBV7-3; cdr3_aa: CASSRSGNGHNEQFF; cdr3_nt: TGTGCCAGCAGCCGTAGCGGGAACGGCCACAATGAGCAGTTCTTC
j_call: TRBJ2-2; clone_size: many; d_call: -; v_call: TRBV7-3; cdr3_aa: CASSLTGDRFTGELLF; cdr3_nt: TGTGCCAGCAGCCTCACAGGAGATCGGTTCACCGGGGAGCTGCTTTTT
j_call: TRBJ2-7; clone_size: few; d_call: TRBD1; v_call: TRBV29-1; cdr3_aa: CSFDRGWEQYF; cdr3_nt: TGCAGTTTTGACAGGGGGTGGGAGCAGTACTTC
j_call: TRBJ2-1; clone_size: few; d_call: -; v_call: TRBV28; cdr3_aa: CASSLGGSIYNEQFF; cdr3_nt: TGTGCCAGCAGTTTAGGGGGCTCAATCTACAATGAGCAGTTCTTC
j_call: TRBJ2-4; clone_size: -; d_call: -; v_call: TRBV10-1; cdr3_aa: CASSGERKGAKNIQYF; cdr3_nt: TGCGCCAGCAGTGGGGAAAGAAAAGGAGCCAAAAACATTCAGTACTTC
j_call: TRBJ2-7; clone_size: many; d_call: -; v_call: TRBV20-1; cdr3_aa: CSDRIRGPSYEQYF; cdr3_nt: TGCAGCGACCGGATCAGGGGCCCCTCCTACGAGCAGTACTTC
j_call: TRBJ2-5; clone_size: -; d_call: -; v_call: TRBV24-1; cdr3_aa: CATSDPRQLQETQYF; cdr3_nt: TGTGCCACCAGTGACCCCAGACAGCTTCAAGAGACCCAGTACTTC
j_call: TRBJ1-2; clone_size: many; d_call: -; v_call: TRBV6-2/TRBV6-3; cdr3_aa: CASSHSSGPGLGYTF; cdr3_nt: TGTGCCAGCAGTCACTCGTCAGGGCCAGGGCTTGGCTACACCTTC
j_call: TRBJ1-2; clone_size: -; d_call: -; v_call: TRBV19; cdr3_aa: CASSVRGAAGYTF; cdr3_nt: TGTGCCAGTAGTGTCCGGGGGGCGGCTGGCTACACCTTC
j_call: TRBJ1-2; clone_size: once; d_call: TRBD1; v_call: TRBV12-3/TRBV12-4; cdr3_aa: CASSFWRGREGGEGYTF; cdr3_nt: TGTGCCAGCAGTTTTTGGCGGGGGAGAGAAGGGGGCGAAGGCTACACCTTC
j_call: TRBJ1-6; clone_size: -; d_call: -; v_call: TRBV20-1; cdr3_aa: CSAYGGDLHF; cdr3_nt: TGCAGTGCATACGGGGGAGACCTCCACTTT
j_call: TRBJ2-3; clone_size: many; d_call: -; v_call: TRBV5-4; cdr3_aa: CASSTSGSVQGTQYF; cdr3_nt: TGTGCCAGCAGCACCTCCGGGTCGGTTCAAGGTACGCAGTATTTT